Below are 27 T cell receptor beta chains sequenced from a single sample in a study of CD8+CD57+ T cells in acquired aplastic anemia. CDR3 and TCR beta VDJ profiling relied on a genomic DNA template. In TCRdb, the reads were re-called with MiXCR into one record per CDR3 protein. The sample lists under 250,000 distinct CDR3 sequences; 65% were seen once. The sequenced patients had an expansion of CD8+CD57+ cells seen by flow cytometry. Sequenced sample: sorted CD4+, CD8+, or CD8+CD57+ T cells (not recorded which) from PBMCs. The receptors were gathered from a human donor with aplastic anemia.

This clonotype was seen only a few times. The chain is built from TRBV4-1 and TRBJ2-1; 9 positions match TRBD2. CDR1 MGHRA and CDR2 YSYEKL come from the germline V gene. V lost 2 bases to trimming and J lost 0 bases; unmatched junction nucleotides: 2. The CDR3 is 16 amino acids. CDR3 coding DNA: TGCGCCAGCAGCCAAACAGCGGGGGGCTCCTACAATGAGCAGTTCTTC. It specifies CASSQTAGGSYNEQFF.

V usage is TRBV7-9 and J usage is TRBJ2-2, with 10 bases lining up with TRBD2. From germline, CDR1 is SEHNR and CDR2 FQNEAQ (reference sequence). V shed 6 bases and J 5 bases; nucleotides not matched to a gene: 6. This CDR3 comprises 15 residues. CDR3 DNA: TGTGCCAGCAGTTCGGGACTAGCGAGTACCGGGGAGCTGTTTTTT. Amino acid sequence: CASSSGLASTGELFF.

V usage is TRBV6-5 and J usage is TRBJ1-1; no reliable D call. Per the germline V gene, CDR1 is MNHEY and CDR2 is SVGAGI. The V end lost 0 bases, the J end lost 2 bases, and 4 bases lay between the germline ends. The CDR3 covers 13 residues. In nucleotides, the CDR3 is TGTGCCAGCAGTTACTCACAAAACACTGAAGCTTTCTTT. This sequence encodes CASSYSQNTEAFF.

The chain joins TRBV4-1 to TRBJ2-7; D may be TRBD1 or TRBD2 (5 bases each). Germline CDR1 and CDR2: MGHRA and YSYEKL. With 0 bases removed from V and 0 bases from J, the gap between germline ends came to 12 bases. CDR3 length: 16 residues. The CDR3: CASSQDFRGLSYEQYF. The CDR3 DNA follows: TGCGCCAGCAGCCAAGATTTCCGGGGCCTCTCCTACGAGCAGTACTTC.

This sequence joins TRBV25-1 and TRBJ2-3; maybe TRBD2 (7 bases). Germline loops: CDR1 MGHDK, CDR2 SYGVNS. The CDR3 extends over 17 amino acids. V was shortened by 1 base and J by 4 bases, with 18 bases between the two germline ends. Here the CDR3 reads CASSEFLGGGLADTQYF. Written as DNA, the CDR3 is TGTGCCAGCAGTGAATTCCTGGGGGGGGGCTTGGCAGATACGCAGTATTTT.

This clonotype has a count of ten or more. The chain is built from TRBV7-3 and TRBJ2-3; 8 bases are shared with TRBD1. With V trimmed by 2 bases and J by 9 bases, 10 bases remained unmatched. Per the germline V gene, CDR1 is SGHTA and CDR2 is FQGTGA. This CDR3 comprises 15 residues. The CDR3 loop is CASSLFDRGEGTQYF. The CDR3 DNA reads TGTGCCAGCAGCTTATTCGACAGGGGAGAGGGCACGCAGTATTTT.

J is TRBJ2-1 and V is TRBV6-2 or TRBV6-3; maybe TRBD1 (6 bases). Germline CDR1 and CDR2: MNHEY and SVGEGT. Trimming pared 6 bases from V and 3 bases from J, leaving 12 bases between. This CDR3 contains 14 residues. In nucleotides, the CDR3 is TGTGCCAGCAGAGCAGGACAGAACTACAATGAGCAGTTCTTC. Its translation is CASRAGQNYNEQFF.

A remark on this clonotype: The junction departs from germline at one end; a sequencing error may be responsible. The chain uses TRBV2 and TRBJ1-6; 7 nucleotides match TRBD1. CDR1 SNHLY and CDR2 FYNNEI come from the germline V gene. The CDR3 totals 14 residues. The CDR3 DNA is TGCGCCAGCAGCCAAGACAGGGAAGGCTCACCCCTCCACTTT. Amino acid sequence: CASSQDREGSPLHF.

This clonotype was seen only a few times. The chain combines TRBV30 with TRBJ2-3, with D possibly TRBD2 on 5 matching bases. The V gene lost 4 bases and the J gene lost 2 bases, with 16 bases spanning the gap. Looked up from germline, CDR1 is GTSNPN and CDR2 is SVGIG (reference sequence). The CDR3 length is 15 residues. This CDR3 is CAWTGGPFITDTQYF. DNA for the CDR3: TGTGCCTGGACCGGAGGACCGTTTATCACAGATACGCAGTATTTT.

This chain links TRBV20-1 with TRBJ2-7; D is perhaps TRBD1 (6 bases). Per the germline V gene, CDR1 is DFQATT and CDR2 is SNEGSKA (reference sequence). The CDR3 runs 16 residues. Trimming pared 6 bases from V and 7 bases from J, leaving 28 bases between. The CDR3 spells CSAHTGHTLKVDEQYF. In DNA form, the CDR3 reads TGCAGTGCGCACACGGGACACACATTAAAGGTAGATGAGCAGTACTTC.

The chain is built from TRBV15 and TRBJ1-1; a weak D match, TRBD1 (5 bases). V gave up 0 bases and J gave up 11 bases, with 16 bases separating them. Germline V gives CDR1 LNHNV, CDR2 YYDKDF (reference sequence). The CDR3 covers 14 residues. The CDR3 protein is CATSRDPQVMRAFF. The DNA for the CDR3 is TGTGCCACCAGCAGAGATCCACAGGTAATGCGGGCTTTCTTT.

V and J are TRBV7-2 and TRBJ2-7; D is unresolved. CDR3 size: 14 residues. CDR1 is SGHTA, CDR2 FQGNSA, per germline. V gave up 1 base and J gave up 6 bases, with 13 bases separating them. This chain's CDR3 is CASSLVGVTGEQYF. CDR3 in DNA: TGTGCCAGCAGCTTAGTTGGGGTAACGGGCGAGCAGTACTTC.

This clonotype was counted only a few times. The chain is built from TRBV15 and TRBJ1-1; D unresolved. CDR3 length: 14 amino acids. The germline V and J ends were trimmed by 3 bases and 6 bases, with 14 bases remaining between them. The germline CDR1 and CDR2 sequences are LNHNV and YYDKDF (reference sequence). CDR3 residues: CATSSLVGKAEAFF. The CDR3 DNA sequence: TGTGCCACCAGCAGTCTCGTGGGGAAGGCTGAAGCTTTCTTT.

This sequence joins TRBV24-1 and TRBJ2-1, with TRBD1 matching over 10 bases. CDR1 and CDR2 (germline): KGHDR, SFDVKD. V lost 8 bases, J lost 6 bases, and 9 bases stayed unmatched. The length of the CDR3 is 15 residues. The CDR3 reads CATTSTGGPPNEQFF. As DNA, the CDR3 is TGTGCCACCACCTCGACAGGGGGCCCGCCCAATGAGCAGTTCTTC.

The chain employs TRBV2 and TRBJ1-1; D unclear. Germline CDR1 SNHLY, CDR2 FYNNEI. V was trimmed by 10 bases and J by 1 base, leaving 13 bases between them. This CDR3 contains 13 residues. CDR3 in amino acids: CATVGLGNTEAFF. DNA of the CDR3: TGTGCCACCGTGGGGTTAGGGAACACTGAAGCTTTCTTT.

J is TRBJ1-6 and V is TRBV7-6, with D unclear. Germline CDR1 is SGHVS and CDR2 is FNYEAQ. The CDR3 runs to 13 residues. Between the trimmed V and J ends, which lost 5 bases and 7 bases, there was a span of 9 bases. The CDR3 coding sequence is TGTGCCAGCAGCACGAGTTTGAATTCACCCCTCCACTTT. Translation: CASSTSLNSPLHF.

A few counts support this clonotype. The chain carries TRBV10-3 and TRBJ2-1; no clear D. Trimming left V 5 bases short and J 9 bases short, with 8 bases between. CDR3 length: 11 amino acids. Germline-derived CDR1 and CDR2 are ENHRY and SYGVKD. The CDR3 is CAISQVGEQFF. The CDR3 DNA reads TGTGCCATCAGTCAGGTCGGTGAGCAGTTCTTC.

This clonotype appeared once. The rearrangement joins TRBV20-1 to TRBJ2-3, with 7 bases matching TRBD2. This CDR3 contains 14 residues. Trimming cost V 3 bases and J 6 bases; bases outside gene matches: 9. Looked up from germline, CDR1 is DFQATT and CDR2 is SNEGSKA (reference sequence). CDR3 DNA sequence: TGCAGTGCTAGTACGGGAGGCTCGTGGGATACGCAGTATTTT. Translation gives CSASTGGSWDTQYF.

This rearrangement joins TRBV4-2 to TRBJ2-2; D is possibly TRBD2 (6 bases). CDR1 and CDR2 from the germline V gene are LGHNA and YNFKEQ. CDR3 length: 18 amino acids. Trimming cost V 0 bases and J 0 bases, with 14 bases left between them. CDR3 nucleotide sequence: TGTGCCAGCAGCCAAGATCGGTCTACGGGGGCGAACACCGGGGAGCTGTTTTTT. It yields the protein CASSQDRSTGANTGELFF.

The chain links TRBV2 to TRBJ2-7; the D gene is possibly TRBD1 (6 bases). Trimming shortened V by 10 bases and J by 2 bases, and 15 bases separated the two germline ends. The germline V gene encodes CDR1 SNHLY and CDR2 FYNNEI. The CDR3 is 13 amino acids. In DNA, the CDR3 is TGTGCCAACGGCCTACAGGGTACCTACGAGCAGTACTTC. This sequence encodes CANGLQGTYEQYF.

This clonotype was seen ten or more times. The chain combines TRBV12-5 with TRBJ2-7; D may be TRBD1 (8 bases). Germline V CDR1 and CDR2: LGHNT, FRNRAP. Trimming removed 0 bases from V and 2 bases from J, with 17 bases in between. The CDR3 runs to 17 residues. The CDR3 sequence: CASGLVLGRTGTYEQYF. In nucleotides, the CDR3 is TGTGCTAGTGGTTTGGTACTCGGGAGGACAGGGACCTACGAGCAGTACTTC.

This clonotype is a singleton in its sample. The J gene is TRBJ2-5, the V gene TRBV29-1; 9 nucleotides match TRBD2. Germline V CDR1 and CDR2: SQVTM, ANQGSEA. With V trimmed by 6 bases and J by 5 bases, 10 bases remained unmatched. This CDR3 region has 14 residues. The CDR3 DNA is TGCAGCGTGGCTAGCGGGGCGAATCAGGAGACCCAGTACTTC. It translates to CSVASGANQETQYF.

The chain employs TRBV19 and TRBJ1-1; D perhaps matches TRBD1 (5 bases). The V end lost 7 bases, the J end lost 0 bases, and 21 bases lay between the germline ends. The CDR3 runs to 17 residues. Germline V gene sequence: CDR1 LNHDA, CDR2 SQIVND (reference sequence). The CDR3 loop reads CASKPRGAVRMNTEAFF. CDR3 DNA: TGTGCCAGTAAACCGAGGGGCGCAGTCCGCATGAACACTGAAGCTTTCTTT. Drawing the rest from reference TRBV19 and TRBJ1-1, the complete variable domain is DGGITQSPKYLFRKEGQNVTLSCEQNLNHDAMYWYRQDPGQGLRLIYYSQIVNDFQKGDIAEGYSVSREKKESFPLTVTSAQKNPTAFYLCASKPRGAVRMNTEAFFGQGTRLTVV.

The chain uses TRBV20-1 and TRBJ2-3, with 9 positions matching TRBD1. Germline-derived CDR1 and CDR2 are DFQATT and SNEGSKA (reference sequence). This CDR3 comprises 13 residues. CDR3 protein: CSLGDRDTDTQYF. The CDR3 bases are TGCAGCCTTGGGGACAGGGACACAGATACGCAGTATTTT.

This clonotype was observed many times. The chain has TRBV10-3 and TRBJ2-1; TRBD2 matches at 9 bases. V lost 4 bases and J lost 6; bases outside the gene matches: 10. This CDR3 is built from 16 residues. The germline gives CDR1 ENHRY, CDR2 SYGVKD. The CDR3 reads CAISGHASGEGNEQFF. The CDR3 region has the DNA TGTGCCATCAGTGGACACGCTAGCGGGGAAGGCAATGAGCAGTTCTTC.

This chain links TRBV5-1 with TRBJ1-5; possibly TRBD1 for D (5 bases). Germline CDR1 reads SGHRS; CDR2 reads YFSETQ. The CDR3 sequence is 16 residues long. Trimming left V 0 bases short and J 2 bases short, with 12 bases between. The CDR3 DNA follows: TGCGCCAGCAGCTTGGAAGGTCAGGGTGGCAATCAGCCCCAGCATTTT. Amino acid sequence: CASSLEGQGGNQPQHF. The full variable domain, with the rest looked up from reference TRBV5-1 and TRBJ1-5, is KAGVTQTPRYLIKTRGQQVTLSCSPISGHRSVSWYQQTPGQGLQFLFEYFSETQRNKGNFPGRFSGRQFSNSRSEMNVSTLELGDSALYLCASSLEGQGGNQPQHFGDGTRLSIL.

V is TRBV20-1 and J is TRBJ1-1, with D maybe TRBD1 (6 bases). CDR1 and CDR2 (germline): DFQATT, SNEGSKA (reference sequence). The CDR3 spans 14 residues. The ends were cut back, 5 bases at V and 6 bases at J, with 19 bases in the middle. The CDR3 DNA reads TGCAGTGCTCTATACAGGGAGGGCGTTCCTGAAGCTTTCTTT. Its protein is CSALYREGVPEAFF.